These 18 T cell receptor beta chains came from one sample sequenced in a study of cytomegalovirus exposure and HLA in healthy donors. PCR primers comprised 60 Vbeta and 13 Jbeta primers. Clones were sequenced by immunoSEQ multiplex PCR, and TCRdb holds only the in-frame ones, with some missing. The sample has 180,000 or so clones, roughly 76% seen once. Sequencing used PBMCs. All receptors derive from a woman between 18 and 30 years old in good health and CMV-seropositive.

The J gene is TRBJ2-3, the V gene TRBV7-9; 8 nucleotides match TRBD1. Germline-derived CDR1 and CDR2 are SEHNR and FQNEAQ (reference sequence). V was clipped by 1 base and J by 0 bases; unmatched bases: 6. The CDR3 is 17 amino acids. The CDR3 bases are TGTGCCAGCAGCTTAGTTTGGGACAGGACTAGCACAGATACGCAGTATTTT. Amino acids: CASSLVWDRTSTDTQYF. Looking up the rest from reference TRBV7-9 and TRBJ2-3 gives the full variable domain: DTGVSQNPRHKITKRGQNVTFRCDPISEHNRLYWYRQTLGQGPEFLTYFQNEAQLEKSRLLSDRFSAERPKGSFSTLEIQRTEQGDSAMYLCASSLVWDRTSTDTQYFGPGTRLTVL.

The chain has TRBV7-9 and TRBJ2-7, with no clear D. V lost 1 base and J 6 bases, leaving 4 bases between the germline ends. CDR3 length: 11 amino acids. From germline, CDR1 is SEHNR and CDR2 FQNEAQ (reference sequence). The CDR3 sequence: CASSLGLEQYF. CDR3 DNA sequence: TGTGCCAGCAGCTTAGGGCTCGAGCAGTACTTC.

The chain is built from TRBV6-5 and TRBJ2-3; TRBD2 matches 7 bases. This CDR3 contains 13 residues. In germline, CDR1 is MNHEY, CDR2 SVGAGI. J lost 2 bases, V lost 6 bases, and 2 bases had no gene match. This CDR3 is CASSGLVTDTQYF. In DNA, the CDR3 is TGTGCCAGCAGCGGACTAGTCACAGATACGCAGTATTTT.

This clone was found once. The chain has TRBV4-2 and TRBJ2-3; TRBD2 matches at 10 bases. V dropped 1 base and J dropped 2; count of bases not matched to a gene: 9. Germline CDR1 is LGHNA and CDR2 is YNFKEQ. The CDR3 runs 18 residues. The CDR3 bases are TGTGCCAGCAGCCAAGTTATCGGACTAGCGGCAAACACAGATACGCAGTATTTT. The encoded protein is CASSQVIGLAANTDTQYF.

This chain connects TRBV27 to TRBJ2-6; D unresolved. The CDR3 totals 15 residues. Trimming took 5 bases from V and 0 from J, leaving 8 bases between them. Germline CDR1 reads MNHEY; CDR2 reads SMNVEV (reference sequence). CDR3 coding DNA: TGTGCCAGCAGTCCAGGCAGCTCTGGGGCCAACGTCCTGACTTTC. This translates into CASSPGSSGANVLTF.

In its sample, this clone was seen once. The V call is TRBV28, the J call TRBJ1-5, with TRBD1 matching 8 bases. Per the germline V gene, CDR1 is MDHEN and CDR2 is SYDVKM. With 1 base clipped from V and 5 bases from J, the junction kept 4 bases outside the gene matches. The CDR3 totals 15 residues. This CDR3 reads CASSLYGQGHQPQHF. CDR3 bases: TGTGCCAGCAGTTTATATGGACAGGGTCATCAGCCCCAGCATTTT.

This chain uses TRBV2 with TRBJ1-1; D gene unclear. The CDR3 consists of 13 residues. Germline CDR1 reads SNHLY; CDR2 reads FYNNEI. Trimming removed 4 bases from V and 11 bases from J, with 17 bases in between. The CDR3 sequence is CASSGDIPSPAFF. The DNA for the CDR3 is TGTGCCAGCAGTGGAGATATCCCTTCGCCTGCTTTCTTT. Supplemented by reference TRBV2 and TRBJ1-1, the full variable domain reads EPEVTQTPSHQVTQMGQEVILRCVPISNHLYFYWYRQILGQKVEFLVSFYNNEISEKSEIFDDQFSVERPDGSNFTLKIRSTKLEDSAMYFCASSGDIPSPAFFGQGTRLTVV.

The chain recombines TRBV11-3 with TRBJ2-3; 14 bases are shared with TRBD2. Germline CDR1 is SGHNT and CDR2 is YENEEA. The length of the CDR3 is 16 residues. Germline trimming cut 4 bases from V and 4 bases from J; bases unmatched to any gene: 4. The chain's CDR3 is CASSSGLAGAADTQYF. CDR3 nucleotide sequence: TGTGCCAGCAGCTCGGGACTAGCGGGGGCGGCAGATACGCAGTATTTT.

V gene TRBV4-2 combines with J gene TRBJ2-7; the D gene is possibly TRBD1 (5 bases). The germline CDR1 and CDR2 sequences are LGHNA and YNFKEQ. The CDR3 loop spans 16 amino acids. V dropped 5 bases and J dropped 0 bases, with 17 bases sitting between them. CDR3 sequence (DNA): TGTGCCAGCAGCTCGATTCGTGGGGCCCACTCCTACGAGCAGTACTTC. Its translation is CASSSIRGAHSYEQYF.

The chain recombines TRBV25-1 with TRBJ2-7, with D perhaps TRBD2 (5 bases). The germline V gene has CDR1 MGHDK and CDR2 SYGVNS. Trimming shortened V by 1 base and J by 3 bases, and 10 bases separated the two germline ends. There are 14 residues in the CDR3. The CDR3 region has the DNA TGTGCCAGCAGTGAATTTGGCAGCGGCTACGAGCAGTACTTC. Translation gives CASSEFGSGYEQYF.

This chain links TRBV21-1 with TRBJ2-7; TRBD2 is the table's D call, not checked against the DNA. TRBV21-1 is a known pseudogene. The CDR3 runs to 13 residues. CDR3 sequence reads: CASLWAGSYEQYF. The CDR3 bases are TGTGCCAGCCTCTGGGCGGGCTCCTACGAGCAGTACTTC.

This chain links TRBV15 with TRBJ2-7; the D gene is possibly TRBD2 (5 bases). Trimming shortened V by 0 bases and J by 6 bases, and 12 bases separated the two germline ends. CDR1 LNHNV and CDR2 YYDKDF come from the germline V gene (reference sequence). This CDR3 contains 14 residues. CDR3 residues: CATSREEAAREQYF. The CDR3 DNA sequence: TGTGCCACCAGCAGAGAGGAAGCGGCGCGCGAGCAGTACTTC.

The chain employs TRBV2 and TRBJ2-7; D gene uncertain. CDR3 size: 14 residues. Trimming shortened V by 10 bases and J by 1 base, and 17 bases separated the two germline ends. Germline V gene data show CDR1 as SNHLY and CDR2 as FYNNEI. The CDR3 reads CATETKSGSYEQYF. The DNA of the CDR3 is TGTGCCACCGAAACCAAATCAGGTTCCTACGAGCAGTACTTC.

V is TRBV27 and J is TRBJ2-3; 8 bases fit TRBD1. The ends lost 4 bases at V and 2 bases at J; junction bases unmatched: 5. The CDR3 runs 15 residues. Germline-derived CDR1 and CDR2 are MNHEY and SMNVEV (reference sequence). The CDR3 sequence: CASSYRGENTDTQYF. Here the CDR3 DNA reads TGTGCCAGCAGTTACAGGGGGGAGAACACAGATACGCAGTATTTT.

The chain links TRBV29-1 to TRBJ2-7; TRBD2 might be the D (5 bases). The CDR3 sequence is 14 residues long. V lost 6 bases to trimming and J lost 3 bases, with 18 bases between them. Germline CDR1 and CDR2: SQVTM and ANQGSEA. The CDR3 here is CSVGLYPGNYEQYF. The CDR3 bases are TGCAGCGTCGGCCTATACCCGGGGAACTACGAGCAGTACTTC.

The chain is built from TRBV20-1 and TRBJ1-5; D is undetermined. Germline V lookup: CDR1 DFQATT, CDR2 SNEGSKA (reference sequence). V lost 1 base, J lost 11 bases, and 9 bases lay in between. The CDR3 spans 11 residues. CDR3 sequence (DNA): TGCAGTGCTAGAGTAGAGTCGACCCAGCATTTT. This codes for CSARVESTQHF.

The chain carries TRBV4-3 and TRBJ1-4, with D possibly TRBD1 on 6 matching bases. Germline assignment: CDR1 LGHNA and CDR2 YSLEER. The V end was cut by 1 base, the J end by 12 bases, with 21 bases between. There are 16 residues in the CDR3. The CDR3 DNA is TGCGCCAGCAGCCAAGTTACAGGGCCCTATATGGAACAACTGTTTTTT. This sequence encodes CASSQVTGPYMEQLFF.

This chain uses TRBV27 with TRBJ1-2; D remains ambiguous. The V gene lost 6 bases and the J gene lost 2 bases, with 22 bases spanning the gap. This CDR3 spans 17 amino acids. CDR1 and CDR2 (germline): MNHEY, SMNVEV (reference sequence). The CDR3, as DNA: TGTGCCAGCAGACGGACCTCCGGCGGGTGGTTGAACTATGGCTACACCTTC. Amino acid sequence: CASRRTSGGWLNYGYTF.